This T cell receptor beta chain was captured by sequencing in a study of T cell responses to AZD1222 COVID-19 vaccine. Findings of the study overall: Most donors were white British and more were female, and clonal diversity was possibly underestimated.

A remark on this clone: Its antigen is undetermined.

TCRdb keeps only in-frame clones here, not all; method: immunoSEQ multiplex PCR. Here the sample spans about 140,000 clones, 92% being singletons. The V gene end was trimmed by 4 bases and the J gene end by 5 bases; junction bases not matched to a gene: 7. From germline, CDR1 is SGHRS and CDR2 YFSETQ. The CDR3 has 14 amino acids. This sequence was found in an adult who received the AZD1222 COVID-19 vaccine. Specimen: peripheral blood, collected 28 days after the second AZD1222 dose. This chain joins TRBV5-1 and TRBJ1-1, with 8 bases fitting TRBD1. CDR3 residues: CASSPGQGGTEAFF. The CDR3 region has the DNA TGCGCCAGCAGCCCCGGACAGGGTGGGACTGAAGCTTTCTTT.